This T cell receptor (beta chain) was profiled in a study of blood T cell repertoires in COVID-19. The germline gives CDR1 LGHDT, CDR2 YNNKEL (reference sequence). The V segment lost 0 bases and the J segment 5 bases; nucleotides outside the gene matches: 4. The CDR3 runs to 15 residues. The method was immunoSEQ multiplex PCR; TCRdb's version includes in-frame clones alone and lacks a portion of them. Seen here are 500,000 or so clones, roughly 87% observed once, and the top ten hold roughly 0.7%. The age range of participants was about 18 to 90 years, with residence in about two dozen US areas. Recovered status applied to Cohort 3 donors who had two consecutive negative PCRs. It also applied to those with clearance or with symptom resolution.

This receptor was obtained from a woman between 18 and 29 years old who had recovered from COVID-19. Sequencing was carried out using PBMCs or T cells enriched from blood (not recorded which). This chain uses TRBV3-1 (or the pseudogene TRBV3-2) with TRBJ2-1; TRBD2 agrees at 7 bases. CDR3 sequence (DNA): TGTGCCAGCAGCCAAGAGATACGGGGGGACAATGAGCAGTTCTTC. It yields the protein CASSQEIRGDNEQFF.